This T cell receptor beta chain was found in a study of post-analysis software for immune sequencing data. Study results and limitations: The five TRBV segments detected at higher frequency in patients than in controls included TRBV5-6, TRBV5-1 and TRBV20-1.

This clonotype was seen only once. Its target is unknown. Trimming removed 0 bases at V and 0 bases at J, with 17 bases between. The CDR3 consists of 17 residues. Germline V gene data show CDR1 as DFQATT and CDR2 as SNEGSKA (reference sequence). Built from TCR beta cDNA, the libraries had unique molecular identifiers in them. Between roughly 0.9 and 11 million T cells gave rise to about 450,000 cDNA molecules. MiXCR was run by TCRdb on the PCR reads, yielding one entry per CDR3 protein. The sample lists 180,000 or so distinct CDR3 sequences; 29% were seen once. The origin of this receptor is a girl aged 2 to 17 with multiple sclerosis. This chain uses TRBV20-1 with TRBJ1-2; D is undetermined. Sequenced input: blood. The CDR3 DNA reads TGCAGTGCTAGAGAAAGAGGTAAGGGTAAGCCTAACTATGGCTACACCTTC. Translating it yields CSARERGKGKPNYGYTF.